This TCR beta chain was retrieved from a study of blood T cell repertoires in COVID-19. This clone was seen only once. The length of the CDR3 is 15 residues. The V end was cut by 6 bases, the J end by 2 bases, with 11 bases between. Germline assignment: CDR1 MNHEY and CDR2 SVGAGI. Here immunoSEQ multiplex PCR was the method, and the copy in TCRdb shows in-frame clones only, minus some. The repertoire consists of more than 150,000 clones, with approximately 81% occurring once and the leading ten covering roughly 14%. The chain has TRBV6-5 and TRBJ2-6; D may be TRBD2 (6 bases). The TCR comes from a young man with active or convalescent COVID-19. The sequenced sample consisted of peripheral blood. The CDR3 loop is CASSNGGAGANVLTF. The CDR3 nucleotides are TGTGCCAGCAGCAACGGAGGGGCTGGGGCCAACGTCCTGACTTTC.